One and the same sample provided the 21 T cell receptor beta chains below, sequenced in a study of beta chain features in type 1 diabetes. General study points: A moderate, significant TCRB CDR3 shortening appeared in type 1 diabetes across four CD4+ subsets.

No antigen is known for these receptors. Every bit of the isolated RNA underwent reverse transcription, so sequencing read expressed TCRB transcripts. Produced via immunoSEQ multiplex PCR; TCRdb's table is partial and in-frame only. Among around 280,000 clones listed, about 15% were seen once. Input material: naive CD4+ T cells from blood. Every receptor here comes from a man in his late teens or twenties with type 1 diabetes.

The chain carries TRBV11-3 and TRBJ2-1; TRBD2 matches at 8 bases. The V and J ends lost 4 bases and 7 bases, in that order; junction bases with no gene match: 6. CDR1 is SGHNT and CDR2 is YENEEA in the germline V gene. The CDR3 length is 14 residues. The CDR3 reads CASSSRAGANEQFF. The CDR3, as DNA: TGTGCCAGCAGCTCCAGAGCGGGAGCGAATGAGCAGTTCTTC. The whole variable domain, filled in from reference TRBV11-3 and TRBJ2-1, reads EAGVVQSPRYKIIEKKQPVAFWCNPISGHNTLYWYLQNLGQGPELLIRYENEEAVDDSQLPKDRFSAERLKGVDSTLKIQPAELGDSAVYLCASSSRAGANEQFFGPGTRLTVL.

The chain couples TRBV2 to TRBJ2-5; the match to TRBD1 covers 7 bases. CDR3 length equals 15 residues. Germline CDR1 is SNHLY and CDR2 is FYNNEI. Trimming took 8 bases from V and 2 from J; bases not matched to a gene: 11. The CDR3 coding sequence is TGTGCCAGCTCATTACAGGGGCCGAATCAAGAGACCCAGTACTTC. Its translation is CASSLQGPNQETQYF.

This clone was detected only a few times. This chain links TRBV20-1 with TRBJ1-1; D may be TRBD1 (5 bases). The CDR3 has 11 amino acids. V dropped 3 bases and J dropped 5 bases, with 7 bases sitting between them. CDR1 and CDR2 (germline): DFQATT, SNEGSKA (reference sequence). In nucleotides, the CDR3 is TGCAGTGCTAGCCCAGGGACTGAAGCTTTCTTT. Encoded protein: CSASPGTEAFF.

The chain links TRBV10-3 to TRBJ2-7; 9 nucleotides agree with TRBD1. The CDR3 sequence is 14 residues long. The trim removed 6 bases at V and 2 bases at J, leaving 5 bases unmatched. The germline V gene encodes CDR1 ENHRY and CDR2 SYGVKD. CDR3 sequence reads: CAIRGGQGTYEQYF. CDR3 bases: TGTGCCATCAGGGGAGGACAGGGGACCTACGAGCAGTACTTC.

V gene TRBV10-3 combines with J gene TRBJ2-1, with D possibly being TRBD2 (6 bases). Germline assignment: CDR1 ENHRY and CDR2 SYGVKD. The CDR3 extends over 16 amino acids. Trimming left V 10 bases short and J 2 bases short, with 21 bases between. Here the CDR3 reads CASTRSQAGTYNEQFF. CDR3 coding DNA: TGTGCCAGCACCCGGTCCCAAGCGGGCACCTACAATGAGCAGTTCTTC.

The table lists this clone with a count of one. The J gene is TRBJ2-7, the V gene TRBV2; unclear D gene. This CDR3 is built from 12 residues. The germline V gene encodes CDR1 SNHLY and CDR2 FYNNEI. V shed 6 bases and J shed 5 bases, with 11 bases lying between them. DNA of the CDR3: TGTGCCAGCAGATTACTCCTCCACGAGCAGTACTTC. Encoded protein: CASRLLLHEQYF.

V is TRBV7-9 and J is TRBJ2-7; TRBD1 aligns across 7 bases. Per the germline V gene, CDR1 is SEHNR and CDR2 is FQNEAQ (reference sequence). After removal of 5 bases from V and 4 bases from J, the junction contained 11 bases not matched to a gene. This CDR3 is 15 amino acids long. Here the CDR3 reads CASSRDSHPDYEQYF. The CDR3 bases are TGTGCCAGCAGCCGGGACAGTCACCCCGATTACGAGCAGTACTTC.

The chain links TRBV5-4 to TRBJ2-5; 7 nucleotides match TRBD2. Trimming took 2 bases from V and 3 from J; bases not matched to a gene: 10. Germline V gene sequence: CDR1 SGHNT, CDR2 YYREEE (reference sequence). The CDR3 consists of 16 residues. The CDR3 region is CASSLGLGTQEETQYF. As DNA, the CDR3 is TGTGCCAGCAGCTTAGGACTAGGGACTCAAGAAGAGACCCAGTACTTC.

The CDR3 sequence is CAFQDTYTGELFF. The CDR3 DNA reads TGTGCCTTCCAAGACACCTACACCGGGGAGCTGTTTTTT. The genes are TRBV30 and TRBJ2-2; D remains unclear. CDR3 length: 13 residues. V lost 7 bases and J 3 bases, leaving 12 bases between the germline ends. CDR1 and CDR2 (germline): GTSNPN, SVGIG (reference sequence).

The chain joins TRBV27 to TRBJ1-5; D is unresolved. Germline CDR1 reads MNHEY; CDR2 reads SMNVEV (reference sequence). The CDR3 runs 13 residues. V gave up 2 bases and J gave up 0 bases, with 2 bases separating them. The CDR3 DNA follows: TGTGCCAGCAGTTTACATAGCAATCAGCCCCAGCATTTT. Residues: CASSLHSNQPQHF.

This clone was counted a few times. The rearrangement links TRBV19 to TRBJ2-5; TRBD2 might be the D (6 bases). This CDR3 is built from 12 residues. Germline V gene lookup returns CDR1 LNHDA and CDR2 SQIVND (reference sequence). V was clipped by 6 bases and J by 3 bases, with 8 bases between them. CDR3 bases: TGTGCCAGTAGGCGGGATGAAGAGACCCAGTACTTC. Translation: CASRRDEETQYF.

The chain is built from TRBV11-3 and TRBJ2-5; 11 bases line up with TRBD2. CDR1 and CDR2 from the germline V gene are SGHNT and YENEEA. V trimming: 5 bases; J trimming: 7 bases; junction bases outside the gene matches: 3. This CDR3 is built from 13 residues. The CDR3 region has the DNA TGTGCCAGCAGCCTCGGACTAGCGGGGACCCAGTACTTC. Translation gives CASSLGLAGTQYF.

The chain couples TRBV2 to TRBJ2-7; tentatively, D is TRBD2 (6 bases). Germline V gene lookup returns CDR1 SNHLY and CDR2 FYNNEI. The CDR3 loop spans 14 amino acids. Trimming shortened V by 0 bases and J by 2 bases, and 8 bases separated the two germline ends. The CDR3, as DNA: TGTGCCAGCAGTGAAGCGGGGGGAACCTACGAGCAGTACTTC. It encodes CASSEAGGTYEQYF. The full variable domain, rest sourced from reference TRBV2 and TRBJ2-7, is EPEVTQTPSHQVTQMGQEVILRCVPISNHLYFYWYRQILGQKVEFLVSFYNNEISEKSEIFDDQFSVERPDGSNFTLKIRSTKLEDSAMYFCASSEAGGTYEQYFGPGTRLTVT.

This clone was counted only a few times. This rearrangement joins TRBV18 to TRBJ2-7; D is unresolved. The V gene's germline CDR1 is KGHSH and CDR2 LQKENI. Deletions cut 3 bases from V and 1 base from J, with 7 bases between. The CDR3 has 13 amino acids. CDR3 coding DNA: TGTGCCAGCTCACCGACTGAATCCTACGAGCAGTACTTC. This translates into CASSPTESYEQYF. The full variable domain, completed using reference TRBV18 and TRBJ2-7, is NAGVMQNPRHLVRRRGQEARLRCSPMKGHSHVYWYRQLPEEGLKFMVYLQKENIIDESGMPKERFSAEFPKEGPSILRIQQVVRGDSAAYFCASSPTESYEQYFGPGTRLTVT.

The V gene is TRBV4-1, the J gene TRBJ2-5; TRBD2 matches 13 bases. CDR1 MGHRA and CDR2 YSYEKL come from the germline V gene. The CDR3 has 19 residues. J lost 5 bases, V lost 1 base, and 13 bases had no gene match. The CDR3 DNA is TGCGCCAGCAGCCAAGTCGGTAGGACTAGCGGGAGCCTCAGGGAGACCCAGTACTTC. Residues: CASSQVGRTSGSLRETQYF.

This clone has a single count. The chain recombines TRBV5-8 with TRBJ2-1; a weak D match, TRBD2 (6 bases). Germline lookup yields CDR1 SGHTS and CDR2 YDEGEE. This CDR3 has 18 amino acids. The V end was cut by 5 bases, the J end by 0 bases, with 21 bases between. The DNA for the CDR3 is TGTGCCAGCAGTAAGATGGGAGGCGGCCCGGCCTCCTACAATGAGCAGTTCTTC. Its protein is CASSKMGGGPASYNEQFF.

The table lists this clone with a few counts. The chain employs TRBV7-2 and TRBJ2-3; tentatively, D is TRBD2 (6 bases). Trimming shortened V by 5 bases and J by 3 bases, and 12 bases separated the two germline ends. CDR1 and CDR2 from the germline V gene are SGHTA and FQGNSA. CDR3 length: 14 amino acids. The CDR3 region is CASSTPGRTDTQYF. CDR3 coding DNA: TGTGCCAGCAGCACACCCGGGAGAACAGATACGCAGTATTTT.

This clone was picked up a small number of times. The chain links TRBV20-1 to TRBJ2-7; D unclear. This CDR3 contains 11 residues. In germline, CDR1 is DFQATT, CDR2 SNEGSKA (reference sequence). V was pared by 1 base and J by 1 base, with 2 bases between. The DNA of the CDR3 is TGCAGTGCTAGAGTATCCTACGAGCAGTACTTC. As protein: CSARVSYEQYF.

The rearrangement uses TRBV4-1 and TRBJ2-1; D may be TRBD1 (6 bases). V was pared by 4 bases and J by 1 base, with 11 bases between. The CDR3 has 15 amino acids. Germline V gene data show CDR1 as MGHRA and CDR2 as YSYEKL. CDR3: CASSLTGTSYNEQFF. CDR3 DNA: TGCGCCAGCAGCCTCACCGGGACATCCTACAATGAGCAGTTCTTC.

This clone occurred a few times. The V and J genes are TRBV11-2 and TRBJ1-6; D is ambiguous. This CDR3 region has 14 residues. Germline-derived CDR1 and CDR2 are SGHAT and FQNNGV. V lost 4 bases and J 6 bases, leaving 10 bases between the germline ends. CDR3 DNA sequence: TGTGCCAGCAGCTCGATCCGGGGTAATTCACCCCTCCACTTT. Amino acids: CASSSIRGNSPLHF.

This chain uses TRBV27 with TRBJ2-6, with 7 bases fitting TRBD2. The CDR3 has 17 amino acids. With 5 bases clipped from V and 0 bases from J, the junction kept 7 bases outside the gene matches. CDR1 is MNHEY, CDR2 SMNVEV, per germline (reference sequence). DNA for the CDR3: TGTGCCAGCAGTAGCGGGGCGGCGCGCTCTGGGGCCAACGTCCTGACTTTC. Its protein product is CASSSGAARSGANVLTF.